This TCR beta chain was identified in a study of neoadjuvant anti-PD-1 for oral cavity cancer. Study information: Nivolumab at 3 mg/kg was mostly given biweekly, three to four doses, pre-surgery. Around day 43, patients without progression received a fourth nivolumab dose before surgery.

This CDR3 contains 16 residues. Germline CDR1 SGDLS, CDR2 YYNGEE. Trimming took 2 bases from V and 3 from J, leaving 14 bases between them. Sequenced by immunoSEQ multiplex PCR; TCRdb stores in-frame clones only, minus some. The profile shows some 40,000 clones, around 40% of them singletons. Time point noted: after neoadjuvant nivolumab, at surgical resection. The genes are TRBV9 and TRBJ2-2; the D gene is possibly TRBD2 (5 bases). This sample comprised tumor tissue, obtained after nivolumab (anti-PD-1) treatment. The sequence came from a person between 40 and 80 years old with oral cavity squamous cell carcinoma. This chain's CDR3 is CASSVTTSPHTGELFF. For the CDR3, the DNA is TGTGCCAGCAGCGTCACAACTAGTCCTCACACCGGGGAGCTGTTTTTT.